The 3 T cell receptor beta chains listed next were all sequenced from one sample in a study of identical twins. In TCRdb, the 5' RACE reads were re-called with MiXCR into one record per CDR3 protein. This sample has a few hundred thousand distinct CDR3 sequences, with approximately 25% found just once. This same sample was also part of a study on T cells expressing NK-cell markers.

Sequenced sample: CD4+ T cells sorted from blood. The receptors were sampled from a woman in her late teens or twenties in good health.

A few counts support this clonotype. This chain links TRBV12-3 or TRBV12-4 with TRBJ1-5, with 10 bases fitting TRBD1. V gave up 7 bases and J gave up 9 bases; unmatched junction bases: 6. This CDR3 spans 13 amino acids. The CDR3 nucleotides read TGTGCCAGCAAAAGGACAGGGGGGGGGCCCCAGCATTTT. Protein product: CASKRTGGGPQHF.

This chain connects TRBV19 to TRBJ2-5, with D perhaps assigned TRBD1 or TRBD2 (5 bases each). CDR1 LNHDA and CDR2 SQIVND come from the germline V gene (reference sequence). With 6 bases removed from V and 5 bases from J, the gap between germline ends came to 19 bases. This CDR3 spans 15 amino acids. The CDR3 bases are TGTGCCAGTAGCTCCCCGGGACGGGACCTGGAGACCCAGTACTTC. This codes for CASSSPGRDLETQYF.

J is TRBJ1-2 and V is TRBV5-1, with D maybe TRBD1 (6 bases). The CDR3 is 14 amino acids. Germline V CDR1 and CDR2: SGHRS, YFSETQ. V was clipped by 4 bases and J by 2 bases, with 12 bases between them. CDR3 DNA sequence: TGCGCCAGCAGCCCCGGACAGACAAACTATGGCTACACCTTC. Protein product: CASSPGQTNYGYTF.